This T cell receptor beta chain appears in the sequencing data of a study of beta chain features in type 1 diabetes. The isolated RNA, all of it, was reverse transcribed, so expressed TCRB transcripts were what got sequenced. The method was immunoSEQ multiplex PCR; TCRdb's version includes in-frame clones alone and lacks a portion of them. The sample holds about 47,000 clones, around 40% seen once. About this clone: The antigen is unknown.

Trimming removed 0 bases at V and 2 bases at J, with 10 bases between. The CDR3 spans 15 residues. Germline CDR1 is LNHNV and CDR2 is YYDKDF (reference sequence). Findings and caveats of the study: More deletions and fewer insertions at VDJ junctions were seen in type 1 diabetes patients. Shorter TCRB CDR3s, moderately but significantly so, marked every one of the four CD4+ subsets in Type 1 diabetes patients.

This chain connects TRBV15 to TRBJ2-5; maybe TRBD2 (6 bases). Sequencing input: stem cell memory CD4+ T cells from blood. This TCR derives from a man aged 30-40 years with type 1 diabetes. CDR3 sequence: CATSRDRGTQETQYF. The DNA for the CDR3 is TGTGCCACCAGCAGAGATCGTGGGACTCAAGAGACCCAGTACTTC.